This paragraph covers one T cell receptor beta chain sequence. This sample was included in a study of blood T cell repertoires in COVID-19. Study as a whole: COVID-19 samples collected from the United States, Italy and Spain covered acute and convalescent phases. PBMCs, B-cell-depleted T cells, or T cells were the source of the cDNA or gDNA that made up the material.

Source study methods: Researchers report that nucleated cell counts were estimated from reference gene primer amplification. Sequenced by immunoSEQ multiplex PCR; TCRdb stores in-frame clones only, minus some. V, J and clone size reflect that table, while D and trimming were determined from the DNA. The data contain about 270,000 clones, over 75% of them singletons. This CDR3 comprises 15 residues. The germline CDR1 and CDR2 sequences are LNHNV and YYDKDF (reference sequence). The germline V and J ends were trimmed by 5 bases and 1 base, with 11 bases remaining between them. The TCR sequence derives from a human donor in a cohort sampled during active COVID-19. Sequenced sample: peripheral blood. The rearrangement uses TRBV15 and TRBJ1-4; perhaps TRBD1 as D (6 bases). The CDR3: CATSGTGRTNEKLFF. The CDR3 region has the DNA TGTGCCACCAGCGGAACAGGGCGAACTAATGAAAAACTGTTTTTT.